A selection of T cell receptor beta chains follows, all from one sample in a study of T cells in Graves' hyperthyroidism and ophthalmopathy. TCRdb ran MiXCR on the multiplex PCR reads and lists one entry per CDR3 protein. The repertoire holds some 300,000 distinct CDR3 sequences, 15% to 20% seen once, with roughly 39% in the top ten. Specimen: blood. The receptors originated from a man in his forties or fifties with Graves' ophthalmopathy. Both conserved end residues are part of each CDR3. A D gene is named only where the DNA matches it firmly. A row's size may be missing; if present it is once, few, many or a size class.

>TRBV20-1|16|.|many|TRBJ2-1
CSARDQFRTGFNEQFF
TGCAGTGCTAGAGATCAATTTAGAACAGGGTTCAATGAGCAGTTCTTC
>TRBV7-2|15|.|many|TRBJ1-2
CASSLGVREGYGYTF
TGTGCCAGCAGCTTAGGAGTCAGGGAGGGCTATGGCTACACCTTC
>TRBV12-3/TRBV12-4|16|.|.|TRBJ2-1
CASRRTRRGGIDEQFF
TGTGCCAGCAGACGCACGCGGCGGGGCGGGATCGATGAGCAGTTCTTC
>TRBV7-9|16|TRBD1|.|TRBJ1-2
CASSLGRQGFDSGYTF
TGTGCCAGCAGCTTAGGCCGACAGGGGTTCGATAGTGGCTACACCTTC
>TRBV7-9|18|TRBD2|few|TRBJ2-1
CASSPTSGRASAYNEQFF
TGTGCCAGCAGCCCTACTAGCGGGAGGGCTTCCGCCTACAATGAGCAGTTCTTC
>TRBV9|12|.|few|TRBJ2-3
CASSVHTDTQYF
TGTGCCAGCAGCGTTCACACAGATACGCAGTATTTT
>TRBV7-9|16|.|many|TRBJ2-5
CASSLVPSTPQVTQYF
TGTGCCAGCAGCTTAGTCCCCTCTACCCCGCAAGTGACCCAGTACTTC
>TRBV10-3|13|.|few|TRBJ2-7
CAIMRESQYEQYF
TGTGCCATCATGAGGGAGAGCCAGTACGAGCAGTACTTC
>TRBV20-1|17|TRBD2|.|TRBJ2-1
CSAPRRGEGSSYNEQFF
TGCAGTGCCCCAAGGCGGGGGGAGGGAAGCTCCTACAATGAGCAGTTCTTC
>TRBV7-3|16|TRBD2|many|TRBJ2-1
CASSATGLAGLEEQFF
TGTGCCAGCAGCGCGACGGGACTAGCGGGATTGGAGGAGCAGTTCTTC
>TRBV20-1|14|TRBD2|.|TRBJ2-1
CSASSWEGHNEQFF
TGCAGTGCTAGTTCGTGGGAGGGGCACAATGAGCAGTTCTTC
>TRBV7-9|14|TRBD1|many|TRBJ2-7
CAIQRGQGVSEQYF
TGTGCCATCCAGAGAGGACAGGGAGTTTCCGAGCAGTACTTC
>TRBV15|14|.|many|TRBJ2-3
CATSRPPVTDTQYF
TGTGCCACCAGCAGGCCCCCGGTCACAGATACGCAGTATTTT
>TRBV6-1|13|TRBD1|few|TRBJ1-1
CASRADRDTEAFF
TGTGCCAGCAGGGCCGACAGGGACACTGAAGCTTTCTTT
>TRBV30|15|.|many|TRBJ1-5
CAWTPMGRGNQPQHF
TGTGCCTGGACCCCCATGGGCAGGGGCAATCAGCCCCAGCATTTT
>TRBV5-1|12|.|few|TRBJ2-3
CASKTGTDTQYF
TGCGCCAGCAAGACTGGAACAGATACGCAGTATTTT
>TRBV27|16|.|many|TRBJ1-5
CASRRTGATSNQPQHF
TGTGCCAGCAGAAGGACGGGGGCGACAAGCAATCAGCCCCAGCATTTT
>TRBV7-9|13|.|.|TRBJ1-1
CASKQKKDTEAFF
TGTGCCAGCAAGCAGAAAAAGGACACTGAAGCTTTCTTT
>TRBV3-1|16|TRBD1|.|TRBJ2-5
CASSRPGQGPQETQYF
TGTGCCAGCAGTCGACCGGGACAGGGACCGCAAGAGACCCAGTACTTC
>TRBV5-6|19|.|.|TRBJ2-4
CASSFAAGGTVWAKNIQYF
TGTGCCAGCAGCTTTGCGGCCGGGGGCACCGTCTGGGCCAAAAACATTCAGTACTTC
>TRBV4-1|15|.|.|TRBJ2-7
CASSPPASEGWEQYF
TGCGCCAGCAGCCCCCCGGCTAGCGAGGGTTGGGAGCAGTACTTC
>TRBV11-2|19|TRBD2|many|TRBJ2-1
CASSLKGLAGYLGDNEQFF
TGTGCCAGCAGCTTAAAGGGACTAGCGGGCTACCTAGGGGACAATGAGCAGTTCTTC
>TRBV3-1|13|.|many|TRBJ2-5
CASSQDATATQYF
TGTGCCAGCAGCCAAGATGCTACAGCGACCCAGTACTTC
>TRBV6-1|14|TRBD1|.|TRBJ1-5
CASSETGGNQPQHF
TGTGCCAGCAGTGAAACAGGGGGCAATCAGCCCCAGCATTTT
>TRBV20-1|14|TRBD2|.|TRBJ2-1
CSARGGLAGLEQFF
TGCAGTGCTAGAGGGGGACTAGCGGGACTTGAGCAGTTCTTC
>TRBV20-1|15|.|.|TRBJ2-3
CSASRGGPKADTQYF
TGCAGTGCTAGTCGTGGCGGACCCAAGGCAGATACGCAGTATTTT
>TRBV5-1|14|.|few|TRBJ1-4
CASSLGGLNEKLFF
TGCGCCAGCAGCTTGGGAGGGCTTAATGAAAAACTGTTTTTT
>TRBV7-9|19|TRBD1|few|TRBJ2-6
CASSARDRGHRSGANVLTF
TGTGCCAGCTCAGCTAGAGACAGGGGGCATCGTTCTGGGGCCAACGTCCTGACTTTC